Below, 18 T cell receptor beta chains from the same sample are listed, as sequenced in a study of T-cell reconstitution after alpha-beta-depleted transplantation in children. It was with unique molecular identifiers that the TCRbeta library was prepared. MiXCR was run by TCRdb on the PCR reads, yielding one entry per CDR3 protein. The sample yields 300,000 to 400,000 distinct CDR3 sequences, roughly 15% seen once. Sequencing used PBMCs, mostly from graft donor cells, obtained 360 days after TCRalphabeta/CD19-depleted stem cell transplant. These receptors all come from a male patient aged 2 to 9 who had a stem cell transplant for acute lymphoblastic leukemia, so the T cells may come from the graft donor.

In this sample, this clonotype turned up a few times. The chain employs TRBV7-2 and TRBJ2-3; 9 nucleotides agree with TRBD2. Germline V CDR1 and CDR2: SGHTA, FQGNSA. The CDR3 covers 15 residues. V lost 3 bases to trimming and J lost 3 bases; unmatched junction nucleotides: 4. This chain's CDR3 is CASSFAGLATDTQYF. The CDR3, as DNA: TGTGCCAGCAGCTTTGCGGGACTAGCTACAGATACGCAGTATTTT. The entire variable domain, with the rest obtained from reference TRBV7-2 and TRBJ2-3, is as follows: GAGVSQSPSNKVTEKGKDVELRCDPISGHTALYWYRQSLGQGLEFLIYFQGNSAPDKSGLPSDRFSAERTGGSVSTLTIQRTQQEDSAVYLCASSFAGLATDTQYFGPGTRLTVL.

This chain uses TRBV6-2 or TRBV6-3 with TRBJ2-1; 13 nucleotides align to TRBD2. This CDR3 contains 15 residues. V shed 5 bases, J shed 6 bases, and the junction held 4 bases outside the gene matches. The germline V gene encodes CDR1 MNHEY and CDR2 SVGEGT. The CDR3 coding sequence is TGTGCCAGCAGTAGGGGACTAGCGGGAATCAATGAGCAGTTCTTC. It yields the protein CASSRGLAGINEQFF.

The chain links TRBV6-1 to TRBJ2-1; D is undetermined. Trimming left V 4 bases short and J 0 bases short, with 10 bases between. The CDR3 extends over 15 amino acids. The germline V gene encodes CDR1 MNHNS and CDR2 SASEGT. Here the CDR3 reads CASSAPEPSYNEQFF. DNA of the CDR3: TGTGCCAGCAGTGCCCCGGAGCCCTCCTACAATGAGCAGTTCTTC.

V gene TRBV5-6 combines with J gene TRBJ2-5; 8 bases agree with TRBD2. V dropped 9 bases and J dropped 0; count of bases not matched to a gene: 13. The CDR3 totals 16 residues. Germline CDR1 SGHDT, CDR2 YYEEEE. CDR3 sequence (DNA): TGTGCCACCAGATCGCGGGGGGACACGTACCAAGAGACCCAGTACTTC. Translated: CATRSRGDTYQETQYF.

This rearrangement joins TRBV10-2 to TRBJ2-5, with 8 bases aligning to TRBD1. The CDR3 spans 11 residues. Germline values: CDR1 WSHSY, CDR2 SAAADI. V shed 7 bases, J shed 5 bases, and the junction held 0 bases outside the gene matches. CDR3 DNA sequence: TGCGCCAGCACAGGGGGCGAGACCCAGTACTTC. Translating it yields CASTGGETQYF.

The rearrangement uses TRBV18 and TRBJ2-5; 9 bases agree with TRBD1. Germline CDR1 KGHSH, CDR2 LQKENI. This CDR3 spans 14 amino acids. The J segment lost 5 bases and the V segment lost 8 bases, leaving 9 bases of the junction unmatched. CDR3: CASHSGTGSETQYF. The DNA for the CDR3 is TGTGCCAGCCACTCCGGGACAGGGAGTGAGACCCAGTACTTC.

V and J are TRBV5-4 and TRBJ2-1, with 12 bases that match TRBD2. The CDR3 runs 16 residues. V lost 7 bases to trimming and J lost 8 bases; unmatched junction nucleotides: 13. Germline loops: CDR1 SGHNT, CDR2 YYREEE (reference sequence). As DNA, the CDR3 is TGTGCCAGCTCGAGACTAGCGGGAGATCTGGGGGATGAGCAGTTCTTC. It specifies CASSRLAGDLGDEQFF.

CDR3 bases: TGCGCCAGCAGCCAAAGAGCGGGAGTTTCCGCCAATGAGCAGTTCTTC. Translating it yields CASSQRAGVSANEQFF. The rearrangement joins TRBV4-3 to TRBJ2-1, with TRBD2 identical over 8 bases. The germline V gene encodes CDR1 LGHNA and CDR2 YSLEER. The CDR3 loop spans 16 amino acids. Losses at the gene ends were 2 bases for V and 6 bases for J; bases not matched to a gene: 9.

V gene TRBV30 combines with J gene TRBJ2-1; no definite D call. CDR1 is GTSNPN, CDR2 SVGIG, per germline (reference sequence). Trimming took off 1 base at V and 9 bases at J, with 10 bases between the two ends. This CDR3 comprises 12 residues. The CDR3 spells CAWSETLGEQFF. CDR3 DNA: TGTGCCTGGAGTGAGACCCTGGGTGAGCAGTTCTTC. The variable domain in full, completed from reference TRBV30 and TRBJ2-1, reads SQTIHQWPATLVQPVGSPLSLECTVEGTSNPNLYWYRQAAGRGLQLLFYSVGIGQISSEVPQNLSASRPQDRQFILSSKKLLLSDSGFYLCAWSETLGEQFFGPGTRLTVL.

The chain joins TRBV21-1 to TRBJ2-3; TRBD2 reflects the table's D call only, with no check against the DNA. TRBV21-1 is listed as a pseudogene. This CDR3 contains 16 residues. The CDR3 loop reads CASSLWTSREADTQYF. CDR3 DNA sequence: TGTGCCAGCAGCCTCTGGACTAGCCGTGAGGCAGATACGCAGTATTTT.

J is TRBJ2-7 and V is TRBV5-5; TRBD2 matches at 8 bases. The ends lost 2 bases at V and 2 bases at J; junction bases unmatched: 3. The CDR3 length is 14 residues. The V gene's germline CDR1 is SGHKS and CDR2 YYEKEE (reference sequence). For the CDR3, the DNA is TGTGCCAGCAGCTTTAGCGGGACCCCCTACGAGCAGTACTTC. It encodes CASSFSGTPYEQYF.

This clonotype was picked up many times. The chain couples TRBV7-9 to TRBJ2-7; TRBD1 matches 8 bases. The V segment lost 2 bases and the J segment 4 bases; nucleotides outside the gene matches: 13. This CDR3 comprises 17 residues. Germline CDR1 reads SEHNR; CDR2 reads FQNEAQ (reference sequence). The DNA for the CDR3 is TGTGCCAGCAGCTTACCCTCCGGGACAGGACTTTGGTACGAGCAGTACTTC. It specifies CASSLPSGTGLWYEQYF.

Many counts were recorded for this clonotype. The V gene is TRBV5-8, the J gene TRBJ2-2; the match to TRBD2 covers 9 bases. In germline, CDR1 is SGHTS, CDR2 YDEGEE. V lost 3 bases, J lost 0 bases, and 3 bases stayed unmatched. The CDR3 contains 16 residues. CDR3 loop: CASSWGLAANTGELFF. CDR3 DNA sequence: TGTGCCAGCAGCTGGGGACTAGCAGCGAACACCGGGGAGCTGTTTTTT.

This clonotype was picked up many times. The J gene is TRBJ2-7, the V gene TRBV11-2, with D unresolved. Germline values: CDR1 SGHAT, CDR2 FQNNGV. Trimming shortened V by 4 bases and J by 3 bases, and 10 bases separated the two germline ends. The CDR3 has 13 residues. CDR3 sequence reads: CASSSRPLYEQYF. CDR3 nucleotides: TGTGCCAGCAGCTCCCGCCCCCTCTACGAGCAGTACTTC. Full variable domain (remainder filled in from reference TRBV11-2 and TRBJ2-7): EAGVAQSPRYKIIEKRQSVAFWCNPISGHATLYWYQQILGQGPKLLIQFQNNGVVDDSQLPKDRFSAERLKGVDSTLKIQPAKLEDSAVYLCASSSRPLYEQYFGPGTRLTVT.

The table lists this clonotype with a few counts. CDR3 sequence (DNA): TGTGCCAGCAGCTTAGTCGGCCTAGTTCCCACAGATACGCAGTATTTT. Translating it yields CASSLVGLVPTDTQYF. The chain employs TRBV7-2 and TRBJ2-3; no clear D. From germline, CDR1 is SGHTA and CDR2 FQGNSA. The CDR3 length is 16 residues. V dropped 1 base and J dropped 2 bases, with 13 bases sitting between them.

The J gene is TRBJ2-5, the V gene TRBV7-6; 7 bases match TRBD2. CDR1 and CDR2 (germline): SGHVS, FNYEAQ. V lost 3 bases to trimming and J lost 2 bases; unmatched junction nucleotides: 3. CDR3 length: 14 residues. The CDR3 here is CASSFSGTQETQYF. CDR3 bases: TGTGCCAGCAGCTTCAGCGGGACTCAAGAGACCCAGTACTTC.

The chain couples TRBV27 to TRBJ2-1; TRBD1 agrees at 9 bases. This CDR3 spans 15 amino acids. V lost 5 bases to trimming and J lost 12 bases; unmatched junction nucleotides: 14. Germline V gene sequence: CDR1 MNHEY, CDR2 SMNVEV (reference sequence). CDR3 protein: CASSPGGQGRGRQFF. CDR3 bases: TGTGCCAGCAGTCCGGGGGGACAGGGTAGGGGTCGGCAGTTCTTC.

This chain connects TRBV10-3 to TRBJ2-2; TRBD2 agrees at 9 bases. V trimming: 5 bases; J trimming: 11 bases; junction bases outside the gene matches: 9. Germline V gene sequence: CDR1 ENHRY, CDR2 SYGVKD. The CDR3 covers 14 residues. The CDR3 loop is CAISKGLAGSELFF. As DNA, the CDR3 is TGTGCCATCAGTAAGGGACTAGCTGGCTCAGAGCTGTTTTTT.